The clone carrying this T cell receptor beta chain was detected only once. Antigen specificity is unknown. These data belong to a study of cytomegalovirus exposure and HLA in healthy donors. Overall study results and limits: The study found most TCR sequences rare, yet found some public TCRs in many donors. Common viral pathogens were later found to be apparently linked to several of the most significant clusters. Listed as cytomegalovirus-associated were approximately 160 TCR beta chains.

PCR involved 60 Vbeta and 13 Jbeta primers. TCRdb's copy holds only in-frame clones and misses some; the assay was immunoSEQ multiplex PCR. The repertoire holds 90,000 to 140,000 clones, with nearly 80% as singletons. Germline CDR1 reads GTSNPN; CDR2 reads SVGIG (reference sequence). Trimming pared 8 bases from V and 5 bases from J, leaving 15 bases between. This CDR3 comprises 13 residues. Each donor was healthy, and each was a bone marrow donor. Sequenced sample: PBMCs. The clonotype comes from a young man in good health and CMV-seronegative. The rearrangement links TRBV30 to TRBJ1-4, with D perhaps TRBD1 (5 bases). CDR3 protein: CAGAGTTNEKLFF. Written as DNA, the CDR3 is TGTGCCGGGGCGGGGACGACGAATGAAAAACTGTTTTTT.